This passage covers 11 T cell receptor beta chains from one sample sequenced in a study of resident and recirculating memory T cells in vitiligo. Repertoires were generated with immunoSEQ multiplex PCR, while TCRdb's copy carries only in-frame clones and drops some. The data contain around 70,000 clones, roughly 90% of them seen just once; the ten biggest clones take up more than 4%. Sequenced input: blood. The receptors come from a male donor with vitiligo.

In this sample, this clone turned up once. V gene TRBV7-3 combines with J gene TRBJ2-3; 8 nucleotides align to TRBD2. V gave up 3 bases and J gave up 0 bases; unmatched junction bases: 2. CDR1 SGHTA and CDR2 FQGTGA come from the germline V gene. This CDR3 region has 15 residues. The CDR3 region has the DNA TGTGCCAGCAGCTTTAGCGGGGCCAGCACAGATACGCAGTATTTT. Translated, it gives CASSFSGASTDTQYF.

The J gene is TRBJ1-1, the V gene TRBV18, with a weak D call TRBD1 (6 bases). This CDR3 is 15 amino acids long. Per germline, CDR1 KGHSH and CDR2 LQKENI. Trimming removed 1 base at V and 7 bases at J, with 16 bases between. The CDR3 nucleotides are TGTGCCAGCTCACCACTGGTTGCAGGGGAATTTGAAGCTTTCTTT. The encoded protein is CASSPLVAGEFEAFF.

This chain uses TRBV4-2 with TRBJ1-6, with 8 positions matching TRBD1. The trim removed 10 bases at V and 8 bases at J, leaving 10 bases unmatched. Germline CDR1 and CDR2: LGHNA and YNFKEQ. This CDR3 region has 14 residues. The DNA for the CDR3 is TGTGCCACAGGGGGGGGACAGGAATATTCACCCCTCCACTTT. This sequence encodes CATGGGQEYSPLHF.

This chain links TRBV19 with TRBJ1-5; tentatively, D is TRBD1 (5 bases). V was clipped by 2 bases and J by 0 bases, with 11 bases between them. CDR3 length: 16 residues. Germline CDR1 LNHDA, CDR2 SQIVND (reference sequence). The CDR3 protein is CASSIMGPDSNQPQHF. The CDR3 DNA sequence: TGTGCCAGTAGTATAATGGGGCCCGATAGCAATCAGCCCCAGCATTTT.

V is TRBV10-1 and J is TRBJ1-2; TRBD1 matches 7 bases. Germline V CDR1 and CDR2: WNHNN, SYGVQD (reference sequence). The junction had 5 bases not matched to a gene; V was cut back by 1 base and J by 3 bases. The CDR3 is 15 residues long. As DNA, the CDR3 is TGCGCCAGCAGTGAGTGGAGGGGGCTTGACTATGGCTACACCTTC. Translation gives CASSEWRGLDYGYTF.

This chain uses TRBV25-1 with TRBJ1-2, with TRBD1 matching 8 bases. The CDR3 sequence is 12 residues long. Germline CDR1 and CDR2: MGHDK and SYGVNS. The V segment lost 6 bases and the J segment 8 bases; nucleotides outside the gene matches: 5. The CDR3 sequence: CASSWGQEGYTF. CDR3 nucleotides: TGTGCCAGCAGCTGGGGACAGGAAGGCTACACCTTC.

The chain's CDR3 is CAWSVGGASAAFF. CDR3 sequence (DNA): TGTGCCTGGAGTGTTGGAGGGGCTTCAGCAGCTTTCTTT. The rearrangement links TRBV30 to TRBJ1-1, with D tentatively TRBD1 (5 bases). V was clipped by 0 bases and J by 10 bases, with 15 bases between them. The germline V gene has CDR1 GTSNPN and CDR2 SVGIG (reference sequence). The CDR3 has 13 amino acids.

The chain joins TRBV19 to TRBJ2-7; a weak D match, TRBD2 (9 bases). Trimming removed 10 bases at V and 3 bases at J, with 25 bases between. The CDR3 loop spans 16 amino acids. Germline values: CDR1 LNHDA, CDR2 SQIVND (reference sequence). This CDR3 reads CATDRGGSSGVYEQYF. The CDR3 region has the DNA TGTGCCACCGACAGGGGCGGATCTAGCGGGGTCTACGAGCAGTACTTC.

This chain's CDR3 is CASSDRGYGYTF. The DNA for the CDR3 is TGTGCCAGCAGCGACAGGGGCTATGGCTACACCTTC. V usage is TRBV9 and J usage is TRBJ1-2, with 7 nucleotides matching TRBD1. The trim removed 3 bases at V and 4 bases at J, leaving 0 bases unmatched. The CDR3 length is 12 residues. Per the germline V gene, CDR1 is SGDLS and CDR2 is YYNGEE.

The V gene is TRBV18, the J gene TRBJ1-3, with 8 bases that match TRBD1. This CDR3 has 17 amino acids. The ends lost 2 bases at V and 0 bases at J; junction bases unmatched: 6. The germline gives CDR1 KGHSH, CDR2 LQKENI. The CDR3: CASSPSRDRSSGNTIYF. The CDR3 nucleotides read TGTGCCAGCTCACCATCCCGGGACAGGAGCTCTGGAAACACCATATATTTT.

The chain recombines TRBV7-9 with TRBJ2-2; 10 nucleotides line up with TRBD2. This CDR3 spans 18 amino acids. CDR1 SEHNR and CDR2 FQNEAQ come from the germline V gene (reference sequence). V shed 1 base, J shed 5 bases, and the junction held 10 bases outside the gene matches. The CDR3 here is CASSLGQRGGPRTGELFF. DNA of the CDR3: TGTGCCAGCAGCTTAGGCCAGCGGGGGGGCCCACGTACCGGGGAGCTGTTTTTT.